The 23 T cell receptor beta chains presented below share a single source sample, sequenced in a study of response to subunit inactivated influenza vaccine (dated by TCRdb to the late 2010s). Library generation was performed with RT-PCR. The sequencing machine was an Illumina HiSeq 2500. The public reads were reprocessed in TCRdb via fastp at Q25 and MiXCR, keeping in-frame beta chains. Rows with one shared CDR3 protein collapse into an entry with the most common genes and DNA. In all, the sample holds roughly 290,000 distinct CDR3 sequences, and less than 25% of those were seen once. The ten largest clones represent 10% to 13% of the sample. The sample consisted of PBMCs from blood, taken approximately 20 months after vaccination. These receptor sequences come from a man aged 50 to 69 who received an inactivated influenza vaccine. Donor details come from another sample of the same person, matched by shared clones.

The chain has TRBV18 and TRBJ2-6, with D possibly being TRBD2 (6 bases). The CDR3 covers 17 residues. Trimming cost V 2 bases and J 3 bases, with 14 bases left between them. In germline, CDR1 is KGHSH, CDR2 LQKENI. The CDR3 bases are TGTGCCAGCTCACCAAACCCTGGGGGGTATGGGGCCAACGTCCTGACTTTC. This encodes CASSPNPGGYGANVLTF.

Note on this clonotype: A much larger clone is a single base away; this may be a read error. Since the CDR3 does not end with the conserved phenylalanine or tryptophan, this likely comes from a read error. The chain couples TRBV7-6 to TRBJ1-1; 8 bases align to TRBD1. The CDR3 covers 13 residues. The V and J ends lost 6 bases and 4 bases, in that order; junction bases with no gene match: 4. Looked up from germline, CDR1 is SGHVS and CDR2 is FNYEAQ. CDR3 DNA: TGTGCCAGCAGGTCAACAGGGGGCACTGAAGCTTTCTCT. Residues: CASRSTGGTEAFS.

Worth noting for this clonotype: A much larger clone differs from this one at a single base, so this may be a read error. The rearrangement joins TRBV5-1 to TRBJ2-3, with a tentative D call TRBD1 (5 bases). The CDR3 totals 13 residues. The V gene's germline CDR1 is SGHRS and CDR2 YFSETQ. CDR3 residues: CASSLTNTGTQYF. The CDR3 bases are TGCGCCAGCAGCTTAACCAACACAGGTACGCAGTATTTT.

This clonotype was counted a few times. The chain combines TRBV6-6 with TRBJ2-7; D is undetermined. The CDR3 sequence is 11 residues long. The germline gives CDR1 MNHNY, CDR2 SVGAGI (reference sequence). Trimming stripped 6 bases from V and 6 bases from J, with 9 bases between. The CDR3 DNA sequence: TGTGCCAGCAGAGAGTTCACCGAGCAGTACTTC. Translated, it gives CASREFTEQYF.

The chain links TRBV20-1 to TRBJ2-4, with D uncertain. V was pared by 6 bases and J by 9 bases, with 12 bases between. The germline gives CDR1 DFQATT, CDR2 SNEGSKA (reference sequence). The CDR3 contains 11 residues. CDR3 nucleotide sequence: TGCAGTGCGGGTGGGTCGGGCATTCAGTACTTC. Protein product: CSAGGSGIQYF.

This chain joins TRBV9 and TRBJ1-1; a weak D match, TRBD1 (6 bases). The V gene lost 3 bases and the J gene lost 4 bases, with 13 bases spanning the gap. CDR1 and CDR2 from the germline V gene are SGDLS and YYNGEE. The CDR3 has 14 residues. Written as DNA, the CDR3 is TGTGCCAGCAGCGAAGGGGGGCGAGGCACTGAAGCTTTCTTT. Its translation: CASSEGGRGTEAFF.

The genes are TRBV10-3 and TRBJ2-7; weak D call: TRBD2 (5 bases). V was cut by 3 bases and J by 3 bases, with 15 bases left in between. The CDR3 is 15 residues long. Looked up from germline, CDR1 is ENHRY and CDR2 is SYGVKD. The DNA of the CDR3 is TGTGCCATCAGTGATCCCACGGGAAACCACTACGAGCAGTACTTC. Its translation is CAISDPTGNHYEQYF.

This clonotype showed up just a few times. The chain joins TRBV10-3 to TRBJ2-7; D perhaps matches TRBD1 (6 bases). Germline V gene data show CDR1 as ENHRY and CDR2 as SYGVKD. The CDR3 is 14 residues long. The V and J ends lost 4 bases and 5 bases respectively, with 15 bases between them. The CDR3 reads CAISVNREGNEQYF. The CDR3 nucleotides are TGTGCCATCAGTGTAAACAGGGAAGGGAACGAGCAGTACTTC.

Many counts were recorded for this clonotype. The V gene is TRBV12-3 or TRBV12-4, the J gene TRBJ1-2, with a tentative D call TRBD1 (6 bases). The ends were cut back, 7 bases at V and 7 bases at J, with 10 bases in the middle. This CDR3 comprises 11 residues. This CDR3 is CASTTGFGYTF. For the CDR3, the DNA is TGTGCCAGCACCACAGGGTTTGGCTACACCTTC.

This clonotype turned up a few times. The rearrangement links TRBV15 to TRBJ2-3; D may correspond to TRBD1 or TRBD2 (5 bases each). V shed 2 bases and J shed 5 bases, with 11 bases lying between them. This CDR3 spans 14 amino acids. The germline V gene has CDR1 LNHNV and CDR2 YYDKDF (reference sequence). In DNA, the CDR3 is TGTGCCACCAGCAGACCGGGGCTGGGAGATACGCAGTATTTT. This translates into CATSRPGLGDTQYF.

The CDR3 here is CASSTGQKETQYF. In DNA, the CDR3 is TGTGCCAGCAGTACTGGACAGAAAGAGACCCAGTACTTC. The rearrangement uses TRBV9 and TRBJ2-5; weak D call: TRBD1 (6 bases). The CDR3 length is 13 residues. The V end was cut by 5 bases, the J end by 3 bases, with 11 bases between. The germline V gene has CDR1 SGDLS and CDR2 YYNGEE.

This clonotype was seen more than once but under ten times. V is TRBV18 and J is TRBJ1-5; D is uncertain. The CDR3 loop spans 16 amino acids. The germline CDR1 and CDR2 sequences are KGHSH and LQKENI. V lost 2 bases, J lost 9 bases, and 20 bases lay in between. This CDR3 reads CASSPRPGHDTWPQHF. The CDR3 DNA reads TGTGCCAGCTCACCAAGACCGGGTCATGACACCTGGCCCCAGCATTTT.

This clonotype has just a few counts. The rearrangement uses TRBV7-8 and TRBJ1-4, with D perhaps matching TRBD1 (5 bases). The germline gives CDR1 SGHVS, CDR2 FQNEAQ. Trimming removed 1 base from V and 0 bases from J, with 15 bases in between. This CDR3 has 18 residues. CDR3 bases: TGTGCCAGCAGCTTAGTGCAGGGACCCGCGACAACTAATGAAAAACTGTTTTTT. Amino acid sequence: CASSLVQGPATTNEKLFF. The variable domain in full, completed from reference TRBV7-8 and TRBJ1-4, reads GAGVSQSPRYKVAKRGQDVALRCDPISGHVSLFWYQQALGQGPEFLTYFQNEAQLDKSGLPSDRFFAERPEGSVSTLKIQRTQQEDSAVYLCASSLVQGPATTNEKLFFGSGTQLSVL.

J is TRBJ1-3 and V is TRBV4-2; D is unclear. V dropped 1 base and J dropped 4 bases, with 14 bases sitting between them. The CDR3 loop spans 16 amino acids. Germline V gives CDR1 LGHNA, CDR2 YNFKEQ. CDR3 loop: CASSQAAARGGNTIYF. The CDR3 DNA is TGTGCCAGCAGCCAAGCGGCAGCCCGAGGCGGAAACACCATATATTTT.

The table lists this clonotype with a few counts. This chain connects TRBV5-1 to TRBJ2-2; D is possibly TRBD1 (6 bases). This CDR3 has 15 residues. Germline V CDR1 and CDR2: SGHRS, YFSETQ. V was clipped by 2 bases and J by 6 bases, with 14 bases between them. CDR3 DNA sequence: TGCGCCAGCAGCTTACAGGGAAAGGAGGCCGGGGAGCTGTTTTTT. This codes for CASSLQGKEAGELFF.

The chain joins TRBV5-4 to TRBJ1-5; possibly TRBD1 for D (5 bases). The V and J ends lost 2 bases and 9 bases respectively, with 24 bases between them. Germline V gene data show CDR1 as SGHNT and CDR2 as YYREEE (reference sequence). The CDR3 has 17 residues. CDR3: CASSFRPGRADQRPQHF. CDR3 coding DNA: TGTGCCAGCAGCTTTCGCCCAGGGAGAGCTGATCAGCGGCCCCAGCATTTT.

This clonotype was seen only a few times. The chain is built from TRBV7-9 and TRBJ2-1, with D perhaps being TRBD1 or TRBD2 (5 bases each). This CDR3 has 15 residues. V lost 3 bases and J lost 5, with 14 bases in between. Per germline, CDR1 SEHNR and CDR2 FQNEAQ (reference sequence). This CDR3 reads CASSLVRGPHNEQFF. The CDR3 nucleotides read TGTGCCAGCAGCTTGGTACGGGGACCGCACAATGAGCAGTTCTTC.

DNA for the CDR3: TGTGCCAGCTCTTCGACAGGGCAAACCTCCTACGAGCAGTACTTC. This sequence encodes CASSSTGQTSYEQYF. The rearrangement links TRBV18 to TRBJ2-7, with 7 positions matching TRBD1. Germline CDR1 reads KGHSH; CDR2 reads LQKENI. The CDR3 totals 15 residues. Germline trimming cut 6 bases from V and 0 bases from J; bases unmatched to any gene: 8.

This clonotype has just one count. Since a much larger clone is just one base distant, this may be a read error. The rearrangement uses TRBV12-3 or TRBV12-4 and TRBJ1-4; TRBD1 is a possible D gene (5 bases). Trimming removed 10 bases at V and 7 bases at J, with 16 bases between. CDR3 length: 13 amino acids. The DNA for the CDR3 is TGTGCCACGCCCGGGACGTGGGGTGAAAAACTGTTTTTT. Encoded protein: CATPGTWGEKLFF.

This clonotype occurred a few times. J is TRBJ1-5 and V is TRBV18; no definite D call. Trimming stripped 2 bases from V and 2 bases from J, with 13 bases between. The CDR3 consists of 16 residues. The germline V gene has CDR1 KGHSH and CDR2 LQKENI. CDR3 in amino acids: CASSPDSSLGNQPQHF. The CDR3 nucleotides read TGTGCCAGCTCACCAGATAGTTCCTTGGGCAATCAGCCCCAGCATTTT.

The chain employs TRBV12-3 or TRBV12-4 and TRBJ1-1, with unresolved D. The CDR3 is 13 residues long. V dropped 5 bases and J dropped 6 bases, with 13 bases sitting between them. In DNA form, the CDR3 reads TGTGCCAGCAGTACCGGACCCTTAGCTGAAGCTTTCTTT. As protein: CASSTGPLAEAFF.

This clonotype occurred a few times. CDR3 loop: CASSQDVGLAGEDEQYF. Here the CDR3 DNA reads TGCGCCAGCAGCCAAGATGTGGGACTAGCGGGAGAGGACGAGCAGTACTTC. The V gene is TRBV4-3, the J gene TRBJ2-7, with 14 bases fitting TRBD2. V shed 0 bases, J shed 5 bases, and the junction held 6 bases outside the gene matches. This CDR3 has 17 residues. Germline CDR1 LGHNA, CDR2 YSLEER.

This clonotype was recorded at least ten times. The chain carries TRBV15 and TRBJ1-5, with D perhaps matching TRBD1 (5 bases). This CDR3 is 17 amino acids long. Germline CDR1 and CDR2: LNHNV and YYDKDF (reference sequence). Trimming stripped 5 bases from V and 2 bases from J, with 19 bases between. The CDR3 is CATSPPRLGEGNQPQHF. The CDR3 region has the DNA TGTGCCACCAGCCCGCCTCGGTTGGGGGAAGGCAATCAGCCCCAGCATTTT. The variable domain in full, with the rest retrieved from reference TRBV15 and TRBJ1-5, is DAMVIQNPRYQVTQFGKPVTLSCSQTLNHNVMYWYQQKSSQAPKLLFHYYDKDFNNEADTPDNFQSRRPNTSFCFLDIRSPGLGDTAMYLCATSPPRLGEGNQPQHFGDGTRLSIL.